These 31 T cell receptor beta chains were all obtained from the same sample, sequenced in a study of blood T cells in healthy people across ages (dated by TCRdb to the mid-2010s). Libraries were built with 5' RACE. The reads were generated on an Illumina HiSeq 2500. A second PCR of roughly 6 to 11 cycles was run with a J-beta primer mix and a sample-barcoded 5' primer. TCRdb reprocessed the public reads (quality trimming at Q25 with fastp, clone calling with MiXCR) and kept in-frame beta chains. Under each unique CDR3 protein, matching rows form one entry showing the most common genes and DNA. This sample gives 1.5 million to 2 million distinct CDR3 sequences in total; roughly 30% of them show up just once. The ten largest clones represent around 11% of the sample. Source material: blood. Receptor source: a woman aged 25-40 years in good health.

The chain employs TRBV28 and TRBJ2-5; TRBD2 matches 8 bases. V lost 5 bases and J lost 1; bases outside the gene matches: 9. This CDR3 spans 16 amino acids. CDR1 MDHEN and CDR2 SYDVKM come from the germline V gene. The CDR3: CASSNQIAGPQETQYF. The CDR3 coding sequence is TGTGCCAGCAGTAACCAAATAGCGGGACCCCAAGAGACCCAGTACTTC.

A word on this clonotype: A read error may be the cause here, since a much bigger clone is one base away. CDR3 DNA sequence: TGCAGCGCCCCTGGCGTGAGCGTTGAGCAGTTCTTC. Translated: CSAPGVSVEQFF. The gene calls are TRBV29-1 and TRBJ2-1; D is undetermined. The CDR3 is 12 amino acids. Germline assignment: CDR1 SQVTM and CDR2 ANQGSEA. Trimming stripped 7 bases from V and 9 bases from J, with 16 bases between.

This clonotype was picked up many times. The CDR3 DNA reads as TGTGCCAGCAGTTACGGACAGCGCCTCTCAACTAATGAAAAACTGTTTTTT. Amino acids: CASSYGQRLSTNEKLFF. V gene TRBV6-6 combines with J gene TRBJ1-4, with a tentative D call TRBD1 (6 bases). Trimming took 2 bases from V and 0 from J, leaving 13 bases between them. CDR1 and CDR2 (germline): MNHNY, SVGAGI (reference sequence). This CDR3 region has 17 residues.

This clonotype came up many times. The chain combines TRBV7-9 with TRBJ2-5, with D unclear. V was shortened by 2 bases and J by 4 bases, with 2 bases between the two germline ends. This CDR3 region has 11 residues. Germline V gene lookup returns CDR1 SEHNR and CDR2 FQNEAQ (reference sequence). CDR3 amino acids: CASSLIETQYF. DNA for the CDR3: TGTGCCAGCAGCTTAATAGAGACCCAGTACTTC.

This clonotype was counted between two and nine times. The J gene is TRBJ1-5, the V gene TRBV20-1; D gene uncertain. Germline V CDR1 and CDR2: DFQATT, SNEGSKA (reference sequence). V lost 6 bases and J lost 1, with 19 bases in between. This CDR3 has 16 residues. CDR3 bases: TGCAGTGCCCGCCCAGAAGTGGGTAGGAGCAATCAGCCCCAGCATTTT. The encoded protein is CSARPEVGRSNQPQHF.

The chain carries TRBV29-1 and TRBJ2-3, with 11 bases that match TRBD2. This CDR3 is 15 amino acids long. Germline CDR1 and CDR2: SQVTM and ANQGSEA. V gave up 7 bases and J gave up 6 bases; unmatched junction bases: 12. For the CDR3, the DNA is TGCAGCGCCGCCCAACTAGCGGGAGTAAGGGATACGCAGTATTTT. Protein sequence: CSAAQLAGVRDTQYF.

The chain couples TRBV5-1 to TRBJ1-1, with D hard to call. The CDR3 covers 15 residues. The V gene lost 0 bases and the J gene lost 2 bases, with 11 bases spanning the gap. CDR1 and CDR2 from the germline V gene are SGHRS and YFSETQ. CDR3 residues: CASSLASPPNTEAFF. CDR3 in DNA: TGCGCCAGCAGCTTGGCGTCCCCTCCCAACACTGAAGCTTTCTTT.

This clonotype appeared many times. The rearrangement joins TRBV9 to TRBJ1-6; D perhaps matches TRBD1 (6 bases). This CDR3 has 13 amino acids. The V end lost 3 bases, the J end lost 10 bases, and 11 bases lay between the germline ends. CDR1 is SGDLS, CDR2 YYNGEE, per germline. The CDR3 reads CASSGPGASPLHF. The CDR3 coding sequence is TGTGCCAGCAGCGGCCCAGGGGCATCACCCCTCCACTTT.

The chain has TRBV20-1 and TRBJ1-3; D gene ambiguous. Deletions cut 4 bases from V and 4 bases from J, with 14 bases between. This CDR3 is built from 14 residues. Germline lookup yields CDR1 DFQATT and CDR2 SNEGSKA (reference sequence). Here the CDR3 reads CSATLPSSGNTIYF. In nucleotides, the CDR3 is TGCAGTGCTACCCTCCCGAGTTCAGGAAACACCATATATTTT.

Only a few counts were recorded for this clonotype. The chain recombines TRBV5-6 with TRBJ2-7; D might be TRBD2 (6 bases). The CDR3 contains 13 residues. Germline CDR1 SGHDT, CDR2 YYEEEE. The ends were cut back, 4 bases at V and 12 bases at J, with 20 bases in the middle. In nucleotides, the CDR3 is TGTGCCAGCAGCCCTTACCTCTTAGCGGAGTGGTACTTC. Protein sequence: CASSPYLLAEWYF.

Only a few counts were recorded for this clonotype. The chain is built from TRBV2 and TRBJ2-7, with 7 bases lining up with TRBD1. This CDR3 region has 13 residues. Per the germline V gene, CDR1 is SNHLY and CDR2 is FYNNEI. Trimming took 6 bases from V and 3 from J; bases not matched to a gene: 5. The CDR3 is CASRGTALYEQYF. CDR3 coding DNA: TGTGCCAGCAGGGGGACAGCCCTCTACGAGCAGTACTTC.

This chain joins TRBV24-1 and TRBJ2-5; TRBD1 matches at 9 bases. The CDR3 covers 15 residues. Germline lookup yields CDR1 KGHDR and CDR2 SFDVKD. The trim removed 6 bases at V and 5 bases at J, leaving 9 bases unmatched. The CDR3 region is CATSRNRGQEETQYF. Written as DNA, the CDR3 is TGTGCCACCAGTCGAAACAGGGGGCAGGAGGAGACCCAGTACTTC.

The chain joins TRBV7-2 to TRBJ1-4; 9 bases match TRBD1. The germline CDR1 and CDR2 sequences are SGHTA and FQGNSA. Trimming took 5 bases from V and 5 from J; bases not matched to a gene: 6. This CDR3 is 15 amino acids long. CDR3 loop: CASSPQGARNEKLFF. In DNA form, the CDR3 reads TGTGCCAGCAGCCCACAGGGGGCGCGAAATGAAAAACTGTTTTTT. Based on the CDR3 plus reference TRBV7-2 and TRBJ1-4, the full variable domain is GAGVSQSPSNKVTEKGKDVELRCDPISGHTALYWYRQSLGQGLEFLIYFQGNSAPDKSGLPSDRFSAERTGGSVSTLTIQRTQQEDSAVYLCASSPQGARNEKLFFGSGTQLSVL.

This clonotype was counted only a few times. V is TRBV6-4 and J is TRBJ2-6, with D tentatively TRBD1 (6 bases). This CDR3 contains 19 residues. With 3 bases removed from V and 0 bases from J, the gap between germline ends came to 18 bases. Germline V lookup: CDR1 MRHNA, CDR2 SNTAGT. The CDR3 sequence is CASSDLPSEGGSGANVLTF. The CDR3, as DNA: TGTGCCAGCAGTGATCTCCCTTCCGAAGGGGGCTCTGGGGCCAACGTCCTGACTTTC.

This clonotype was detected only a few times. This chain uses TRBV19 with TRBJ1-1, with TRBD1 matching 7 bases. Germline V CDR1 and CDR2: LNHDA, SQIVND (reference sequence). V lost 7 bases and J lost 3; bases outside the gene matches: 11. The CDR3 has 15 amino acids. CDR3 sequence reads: CASTPKTGADTEAFF. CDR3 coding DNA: TGTGCCAGTACCCCGAAAACAGGGGCGGACACTGAAGCTTTCTTT. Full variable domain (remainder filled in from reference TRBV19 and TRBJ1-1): DGGITQSPKYLFRKEGQNVTLSCEQNLNHDAMYWYRQDPGQGLRLIYYSQIVNDFQKGDIAEGYSVSREKKESFPLTVTSAQKNPTAFYLCASTPKTGADTEAFFGQGTRLTVV.

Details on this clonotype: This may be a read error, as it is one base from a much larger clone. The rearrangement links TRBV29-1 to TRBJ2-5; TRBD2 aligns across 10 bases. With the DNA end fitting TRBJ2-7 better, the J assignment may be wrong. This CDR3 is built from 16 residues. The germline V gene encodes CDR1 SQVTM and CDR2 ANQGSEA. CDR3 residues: CGVDGVLAGAQYEQYF. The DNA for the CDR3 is TGCGGCGTTGACGGGGTGCTAGCGGGGGCCCAGTACGAGCAGTACTTC.

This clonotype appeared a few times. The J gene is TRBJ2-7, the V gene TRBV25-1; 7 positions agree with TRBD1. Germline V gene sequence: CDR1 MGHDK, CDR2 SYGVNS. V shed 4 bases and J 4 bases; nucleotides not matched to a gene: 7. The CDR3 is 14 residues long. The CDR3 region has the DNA TGTGCCAGCAGTGTCCCGGGACAGTCATACGAGCAGTACTTC. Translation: CASSVPGQSYEQYF.

This CDR3 is CASSLVAGPTNEKLFF. The CDR3 nucleotides are TGCGCCAGCAGCTTGGTGGCAGGCCCAACTAATGAAAAACTGTTTTTT. This chain links TRBV5-1 with TRBJ1-4; D remains ambiguous. The CDR3 covers 16 residues. Germline V gene data show CDR1 as SGHRS and CDR2 as YFSETQ. The V gene lost 0 bases and the J gene lost 0 bases, with 9 bases spanning the gap.

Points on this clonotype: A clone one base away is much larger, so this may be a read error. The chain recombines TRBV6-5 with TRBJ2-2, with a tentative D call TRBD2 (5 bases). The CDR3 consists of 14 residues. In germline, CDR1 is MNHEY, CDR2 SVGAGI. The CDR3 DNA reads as TGTGCCAGCAGAGGCCGGCAAAACACCGGGGAGCGGTTTTTT. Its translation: CASRGRQNTGERFF.

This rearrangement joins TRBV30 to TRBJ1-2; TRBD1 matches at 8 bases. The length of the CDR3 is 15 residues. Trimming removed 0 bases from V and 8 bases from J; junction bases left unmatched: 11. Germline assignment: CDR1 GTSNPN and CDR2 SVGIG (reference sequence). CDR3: CAWSVLLGQGTGYTF. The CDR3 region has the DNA TGTGCCTGGAGTGTACTTCTAGGACAGGGCACAGGCTACACCTTC.

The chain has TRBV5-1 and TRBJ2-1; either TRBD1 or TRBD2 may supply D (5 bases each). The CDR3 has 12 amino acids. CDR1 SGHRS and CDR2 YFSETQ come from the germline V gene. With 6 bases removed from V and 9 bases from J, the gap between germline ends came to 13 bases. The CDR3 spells CASNPSGTEQFF. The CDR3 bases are TGCGCCAGCAACCCCTCAGGGACTGAGCAGTTCTTC.

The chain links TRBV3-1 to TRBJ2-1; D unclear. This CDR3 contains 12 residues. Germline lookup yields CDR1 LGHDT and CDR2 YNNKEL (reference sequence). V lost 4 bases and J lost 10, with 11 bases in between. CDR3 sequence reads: CASSRTPYEQFF. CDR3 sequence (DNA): TGTGCCAGCAGCCGGACCCCCTACGAGCAGTTCTTC.

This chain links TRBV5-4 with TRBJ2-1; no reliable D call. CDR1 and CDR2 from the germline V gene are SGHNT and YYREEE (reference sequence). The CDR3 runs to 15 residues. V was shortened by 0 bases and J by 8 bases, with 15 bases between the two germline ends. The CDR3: CASSLASSGHYEQFF. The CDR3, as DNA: TGTGCCAGCAGCTTGGCATCTAGTGGGCACTATGAGCAGTTCTTC.

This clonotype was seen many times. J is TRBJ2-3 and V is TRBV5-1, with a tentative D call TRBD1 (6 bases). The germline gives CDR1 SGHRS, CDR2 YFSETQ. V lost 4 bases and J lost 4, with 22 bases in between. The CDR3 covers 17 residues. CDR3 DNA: TGCGCCAGCAGCCATCCCCGGGCAGGGGATACGGCAGATACGCAGTATTTT. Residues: CASSHPRAGDTADTQYF.

CDR3 residues: CASEKGSKNIQYF. CDR3 nucleotides: TGTGCCAGCGAAAAAGGCTCCAAAAACATTCAGTACTTC. The V gene is TRBV2, the J gene TRBJ2-4; D unclear. This CDR3 is built from 13 residues. Trimming removed 8 bases at V and 2 bases at J, with 10 bases between. Germline values: CDR1 SNHLY, CDR2 FYNNEI.

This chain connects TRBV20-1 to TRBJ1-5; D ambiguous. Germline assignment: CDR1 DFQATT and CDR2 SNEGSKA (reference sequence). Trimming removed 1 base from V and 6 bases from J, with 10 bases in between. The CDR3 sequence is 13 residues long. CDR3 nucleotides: TGCAGTGCTAGAGTTGACTCGGGTCAGCCCCAGCATTTT. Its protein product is CSARVDSGQPQHF.

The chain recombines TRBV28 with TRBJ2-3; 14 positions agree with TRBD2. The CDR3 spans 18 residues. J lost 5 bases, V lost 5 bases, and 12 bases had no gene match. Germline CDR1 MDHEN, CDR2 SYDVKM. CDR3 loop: CASSRQVGLAGAGDTQYF. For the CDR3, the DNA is TGTGCCAGCAGTCGCCAGGTGGGACTAGCGGGGGCAGGAGATACGCAGTATTTT.

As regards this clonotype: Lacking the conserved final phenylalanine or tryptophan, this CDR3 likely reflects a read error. The CDR3 nucleotides are TGTGCCAGCAGCCCCAGTTCTAGCGCCCACAATGAGCAGTTCGTC. Translation: CASSPSSSAHNEQFV. This chain uses TRBV7-2 with TRBJ2-1; TRBD2 might be the D (6 bases). In germline, CDR1 is SGHTA, CDR2 FQGNSA. The CDR3 has 15 residues. Trimming pared 5 bases from V and 5 bases from J, leaving 16 bases between.

DNA of the CDR3: TGTGCCAGCAGGGATACAAAACCCCTCCACTTT. Protein sequence: CASRDTKPLHF. The chain uses TRBV6-1 and TRBJ1-6; no clear D. Trimming removed 6 bases from V and 12 bases from J, with 9 bases in between. The CDR3 is made up of 11 amino acids. Germline values: CDR1 MNHNS, CDR2 SASEGT.

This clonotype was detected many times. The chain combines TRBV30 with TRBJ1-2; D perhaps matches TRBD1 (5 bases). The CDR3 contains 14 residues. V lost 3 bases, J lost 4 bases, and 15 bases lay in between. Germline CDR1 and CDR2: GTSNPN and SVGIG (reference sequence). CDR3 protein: CAWRTTAGTYGYTF. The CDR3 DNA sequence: TGTGCCTGGAGGACCACGGCAGGGACCTATGGCTACACCTTC.

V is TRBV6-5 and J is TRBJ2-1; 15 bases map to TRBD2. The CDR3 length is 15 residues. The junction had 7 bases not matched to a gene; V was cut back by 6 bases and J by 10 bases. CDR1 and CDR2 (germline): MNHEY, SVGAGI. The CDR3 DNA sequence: TGTGCCAGCAGCCGGACTAGCGGGAGGGCCGGCGAGCAGTTCTTC. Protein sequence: CASSRTSGRAGEQFF.